This T cell receptor (beta chain) is drawn from a study of shared T cell receptors in the human thymus. From germline, CDR1 is KGHSH and CDR2 LQKENI. CDR3 length equals 16 residues. V shed 2 bases, J shed 5 bases, and the junction held 7 bases outside the gene matches. Some clones are missing from TCRdb's copy, which holds only in-frame ones; the method was immunoSEQ multiplex PCR. Among hundreds of thousands of clones, 75% to 85% were seen once, and the ten largest hold more than 0.01%. This sample also belongs to another study, concerning human thymus T cells.

Sequenced input: thymocytes. The receptor comes from a boy in the first two years of life with a congenital heart defect. This chain joins TRBV18 and TRBJ2-7, with TRBD2 matching over 12 bases. The CDR3 loop reads CASSPATSGRSHEQYF. The CDR3 coding sequence is TGTGCCAGCTCACCAGCTACTAGCGGGAGGTCCCACGAGCAGTACTTC. Using reference TRBV18 and TRBJ2-7 for the parts outside the CDR3, the full variable domain is NAGVMQNPRHLVRRRGQEARLRCSPMKGHSHVYWYRQLPEEGLKFMVYLQKENIIDESGMPKERFSAEFPKEGPSILRIQQVVRGDSAAYFCASSPATSGRSHEQYFGPGTRLTVT.